This TCR beta chain is from a study of T cells in Graves' hyperthyroidism and ophthalmopathy. The CDR3 regions of TCR beta were amplified from RNA transcripts. A first-round RT-PCR of the TCR CDR3 used the HTBI primer set. TCRdb re-analysed the multiplex PCR reads in MiXCR, keeping a single row per CDR3 protein. This sample carries 400,000 or so distinct CDR3 sequences, roughly 13% of them seen once, and the ten largest clones take 25% to 30%. The study based diagnoses on clinical symptoms, serum thyroxine and TRAb, thyroid ultrasound and orbital computed tomography. The authors took PBMCs from 10 ml fresh peripheral blood. This CDR3 comprises 11 residues. Trimming left V 7 bases short and J 5 bases short, with 8 bases between. This clonotype came up many times.

The specimen sequenced was blood. V gene TRBV12-3 or TRBV12-4 combines with J gene TRBJ2-5; no firm D call. The clonotype comes from a man aged 45-60 years with Graves' ophthalmopathy. DNA of the CDR3: TGTGCCAGCACCAAGGCGGAGACCCAGTACTTC. The encoded protein is CASTKAETQYF.